These 26 T cell receptor beta chains originate from one sample sequenced in a study of CD8+ T cells in alopecia areata. cDNA prepared by RNA extraction and subsequent reverse transcription served as the template for sequencing. Here immunoSEQ multiplex PCR was the method, and the copy in TCRdb shows in-frame clones only, minus some. The data show 90,000 to 130,000 clones, with none appearing a single time. Sequences were obtained from lesional skin. Receptors were obtained from a C3H/HeJ mouse with alopecia areata. Mice of this strain are of MHC haplotype H2-k.

This clone was detected a few times. The germline and genes are mouse ones. The read terminates 4 residues before the CDR3 end, so the remaining end is supplied by the germline J gene. This rearrangement joins TRBV13-3 to TRBJ2-2, with 10 bases matching TRBD1. This CDR3 has 15 residues. J gave up 3 bases and V 5 bases, and 4 bases lay outside the gene matches. Germline V gene data show CDR1 as NNHDY and CDR2 as SYVADS. This chain's CDR3 is CASRVGQGYTGQLYF. The sequenced part of the CDR3 DNA is TGTGCCAGCAGAGTGGGACAGGGGTACACCGGG.

In regard to this clone: At residue 12, the TCRdb protein departs from the DNA translation, so the protein shown here was derived from the DNA itself. Mouse gene names apply. The CDR3 end falls 3 residues outside the read, so it is completed with the germline J gene. This chain joins TRBV13-3 and TRBJ1-3; a possible D gene is TRBD1 (5 bases). The V gene lost 0 bases and the J gene lost 2 bases, with 9 bases spanning the gap. This CDR3 has 15 residues. Germline V gives CDR1 NNHDY, CDR2 SYVADS. The CDR3 protein is CASSDVARAGNTLYF. CDR3 DNA, as far as it was read: TGTGCCAGCAGTGATGTTGCCAGGGCTGGAAATACG. Complete variable domain (other parts from reference TRBV13-3 and TRBJ1-3): EAAVTQSPRSKVAVTGGKVTLSCHQTNNHDYMYWYRQDTGHGLRLIHYSYVADSTEKGDIPDGYKASRPSQENFSLILELASLSQTAVYFCASSDVARAGNTLYFGEGSRLIVV.

Comment on this clone: Gene names denote mouse genes. Coverage ceases 4 residues before the CDR3 finishes, and the germline J gene fills in the end. The chain combines TRBV13-3 with TRBJ2-2; TRBD1 aligns across 8 bases. Unmatched junction bases numbered 2, after V lost 0 bases and J lost 1 base. Looked up from germline, CDR1 is NNHDY and CDR2 is SYVADS. The CDR3 loop spans 16 amino acids. The covered CDR3 bases are TGTGCCAGCAGTGATGCGACAGGGGTAAACACCGGG. Translating gives CASSDATGVNTG. The CDR3 reads in full as CASSDATGVNTGQLYF.

As concerns this clone: The junction differs from germline at one of its ends, possibly a read error. Mouse germline and gene names are used. CDR3 DNA, as far as it was read: TGTGCCAGTAGTGAGCGGACAGGGGCGACA. As protein: CASSERTGAT. The full CDR3 sequence reads CASSERTGATEVFF. The chain employs TRBV13-3 and TRBJ1-1, with TRBD1 matching 9 bases. The read falls 4 residues short of the CDR3 end, and the missing part is taken from the germline J gene. CDR3 length equals 14 residues. CDR1 is NNHDY and CDR2 is SYVADS in the germline V gene.

The sample holds a few counts of this clone. Here the gene names and germline are mouse. The CDR3 goes on 4 residues after the read ends, and that part is filled in from the germline J gene. The V call is TRBV13-1, the J call TRBJ1-2; 11 nucleotides align to TRBD1. Germline loops: CDR1 NSHNY, CDR2 SYGAGN. The CDR3 contains 16 residues. V lost 0 bases, J lost 3 bases, and 4 bases stayed unmatched. The DNA read from the CDR3 is TGTGCCAGCAGTGATGGGACAGGGGGCGCAGACTCC. Its translation: CASSDGTGGADS. The entire CDR3 reads CASSDGTGGADSDYTF.

A remark on this clone: Mouse names are used for the genes. The read ends 4 residues early relative to the CDR3; the germline J gene fills the gap. The chain joins TRBV1 to TRBJ2-1; 8 nucleotides match TRBD1. V was pared by 3 bases and J by 5 bases, with 6 bases of the junction left unmatched. Germline CDR1 NSQYPW, CDR2 LRSPGD (reference sequence). The CDR3 contains 15 residues. CDR3 DNA (partial): TGCACCTGCAGTGCCCTACAGGGGGTCGATGCT. The encoded protein is CTCSALQGVDA. The entire CDR3 is CTCSALQGVDAEQFF.

A word on this clone: Here the gene names and germline are mouse. From the germline J gene comes the end of the CDR3, since the read stops 4 residues before it. The chain couples TRBV19 to TRBJ2-7; 10 bases line up with TRBD2. Germline trimming cut 5 bases from V and 0 bases from J; bases unmatched to any gene: 5. The CDR3 has 15 residues. Germline CDR1 and CDR2: FNHDT and SITEND (reference sequence). CDR3 DNA, as far as it was read: TGTGCCAGCAGCCCTGGACTGGGGGACTCCTAT. Translating gives CASSPGLGDSY. The whole CDR3 sequence is CASSPGLGDSYEQYF.

Turning to this clone: Gene names denote mouse genes. The read halts 4 residues ahead of the CDR3 end, with the missing end drawn from the germline J gene. This sequence joins TRBV13-2 and TRBJ2-3, with 10 positions matching TRBD2. From germline, CDR1 is NNHNN and CDR2 SYGAGS (reference sequence). The V gene end was trimmed by 1 base and the J gene end by 3 bases; junction bases not matched to a gene: 2. The CDR3 length is 15 residues. The sequenced part of the CDR3 DNA is TGTGCCAGCGGTGATCTGGGGGGGCGAGCAGAA. This translates into CASGDLGGRAE. The entire CDR3 protein is CASGDLGGRAETLYF.

This clone was picked up a small number of times. Genes and germline are mouse. The CDR3 end lies 4 residues beyond the end of the read and is filled in from the germline J gene. The chain carries TRBV13-2 and TRBJ2-3; perhaps TRBD1 as D (5 bases). V lost 1 base, J lost 3 bases, and 9 bases lay in between. The CDR3 consists of 14 residues. Germline V gives CDR1 NNHNN, CDR2 SYGAGS (reference sequence). CDR3 sequence: CASGDPQGAETLYF. The sequenced CDR3 bases are TGTGCCAGCGGTGATCCCCAGGGCGCAGAA.

Notes on this clone: Gene names denote mouse genes. The CDR3 is cut off 4 residues early in the read; its end comes from the germline J gene. The chain has TRBV13-3 and TRBJ2-1; 10 positions agree with TRBD2. There are 15 residues in the CDR3. In germline, CDR1 is NNHDY, CDR2 SYVADS. After removal of 4 bases from V and 5 bases from J, the junction contained 6 bases not matched to a gene. CDR3 protein: CASSPSGGAHAEQFF. Incomplete CDR3 DNA: TGTGCCAGCAGTCCCTCTGGGGGGGCGCATGCT.

Regarding this clone: The gene symbols are mouse symbols. The read comes to an end 4 residues before the CDR3 does, leaving the germline J gene to fill in the end. This chain connects TRBV13-1 to TRBJ1-1, with 7 bases fitting TRBD1. The germline V gene encodes CDR1 NSHNY and CDR2 SYGAGN. This CDR3 has 14 amino acids. With 5 bases clipped from V and 2 bases from J, the junction kept 6 bases outside the gene matches. The CDR3 loop is CASRETGSNTEVFF. The CDR3 bases that were read are TGTGCCAGCAGGGAGACAGGGAGTAACACA.

As regards this clone: The protein listed by TCRdb differs at residue 13 from the translated DNA, so the DNA translation is shown. Genes and germline come from the mouse. The CDR3 extends 3 residues past the end of the read, so its final part is completed from the germline J gene. V usage is TRBV1 and J usage is TRBJ1-3; 9 nucleotides match TRBD1. The V gene end was trimmed by 3 bases and the J gene end by 2 bases; junction bases not matched to a gene: 5. CDR1 is NSQYPW, CDR2 LRSPGD, per germline (reference sequence). There are 16 residues in the CDR3. The sequenced part of the CDR3 DNA is TGCACCTGCAGTGCTCCCACAGGGGGCGCTGGAAATACG. Amino acids: CTCSAPTGGAGNT. The full CDR3 reads CTCSAPTGGAGNTLYF.

As concerns this clone: Gene names refer to mouse genes. The CDR3 end falls 4 residues outside the read, so it is completed with the germline J gene. This chain links TRBV13-3 with TRBJ2-7, with 8 bases identical to TRBD2. The ends lost 0 bases at V and 1 base at J; junction bases unmatched: 3. The CDR3 totals 15 residues. CDR1 and CDR2 (germline): NNHDY, SYVADS. The sequenced CDR3 bases are TGTGCCAGCAGTGATGGATTGGGGGGGTCCTAT. Its protein is CASSDGLGGSY. The entire CDR3 protein reads CASSDGLGGSYEQYF.

This clone has more than one count but fewer than ten. Relative to the germline gene, one junction end is altered; a read error may explain this. Here the gene names and germline are mouse. The sequenced fragment ends 4 residues before the CDR3 boundary, so the rest is inferred from the germline J gene. This rearrangement joins TRBV17 to TRBJ2-7; 8 bases map to TRBD2. Germline V gene lookup returns CDR1 MNHDT and CDR2 YYDKIL. This CDR3 region has 14 residues. This CDR3 reads CVSSSVGGDYEQYF. Incomplete CDR3 DNA: TGTGTTAGCAGTAGTGTTGGGGGGGACTAT.

A note on this clone: Any gene name here is a mouse gene name. The CDR3 end lies 4 residues beyond the end of the read and is filled in from the germline J gene. The chain uses TRBV13-3 and TRBJ2-4, with a weak D call TRBD2 (6 bases). The germline V gene encodes CDR1 NNHDY and CDR2 SYVADS. CDR3 size: 13 residues. The CDR3 region is CASSEMGENTLYF. The CDR3 DNA, read in part, is TGTGCCAGCAGTGAGATGGGGGAAAAC.

In its sample, this clone was seen many times. Each gene name is a mouse one. Read data end 4 residues before the CDR3 end; the end is taken from the germline J gene. The chain carries TRBV13-3 and TRBJ1-1; 7 bases are shared with TRBD1. This CDR3 spans 11 amino acids. The germline V gene encodes CDR1 NNHDY and CDR2 SYVADS. Here the CDR3 reads CASIGGAEVFF. CDR3 bases read: TGTGCCAGCATAGGGGGCGCA.

Comment on this clone: A mismatch at residue 13 separates the TCRdb protein from the translated DNA, so the protein presented here was translated from the DNA. Gene labels here are mouse ones. CDR3 protein: CTCSGRDRGSGNTLYF. CDR3 DNA (partial): TGCACCTGCAGTGGCCGGGACAGGGGGTCTGGAAATACG. The rearrangement joins TRBV1 to TRBJ1-3; 11 nucleotides line up with TRBD1. The CDR3 is cut off 3 residues early in the read; its end comes from the germline J gene. CDR3 length: 16 amino acids. Germline V CDR1 and CDR2: NSQYPW, LRSPGD (reference sequence). Trimming cost V 4 bases and J 1 base; bases outside gene matches: 3.

Only a few counts were recorded for this clone. The gene names here belong to mouse. The CDR3 end falls 4 residues outside the read, so it is completed with the germline J gene. The genes are TRBV13-3 and TRBJ2-3, with 11 positions matching TRBD2. This CDR3 is 16 amino acids long. Germline V lookup: CDR1 NNHDY, CDR2 SYVADS. V lost 4 bases to trimming and J lost 0 bases; unmatched junction nucleotides: 4. Partial CDR3 DNA: TGTGCCAGCAGTAAGGACTGGGGGGCTAGTGCAGAA. It translates to CASSKDWGASAE. The complete CDR3 reads CASSKDWGASAETLYF.

This clone turned up a few times. Each gene name is a mouse one. The read is 4 residues too short to cover the CDR3 end, so that end is filled in from the germline J gene. V gene TRBV13-3 combines with J gene TRBJ2-2; the D gene is possibly TRBD1 (6 bases). Trimming removed 3 bases at V and 0 bases at J, with 15 bases between. The CDR3 has 17 residues. Germline V gene data show CDR1 as NNHDY and CDR2 as SYVADS. The part of the CDR3 DNA that was read is TGTGCCAGCAGTGCCCCTCCGGGACACACAAACACCGGG. This encodes CASSAPPGHTNTG. The CDR3 reads in full as CASSAPPGHTNTGQLYF. The full variable domain, with the rest looked up from reference TRBV13-3 and TRBJ2-2, is EAAVTQSPRSKVAVTGGKVTLSCHQTNNHDYMYWYRQDTGHGLRLIHYSYVADSTEKGDIPDGYKASRPSQENFSLILELASLSQTAVYFCASSAPPGHTNTGQLYFGEGSKLTVL.

A few counts support this clone. The gene symbols are mouse symbols. The read comes to an end 4 residues before the CDR3 does, leaving the germline J gene to fill in the end. The chain is built from TRBV31 and TRBJ2-1; 7 bases align to TRBD1. The V gene end was trimmed by 0 bases and the J gene end by 0 bases; junction bases not matched to a gene: 2. This CDR3 comprises 15 residues. Germline V gene sequence: CDR1 GKSSPN, CDR2 SITVG. CDR3 DNA, as far as it was read: TGTGCCTGGAGTCTAACAGGGGCTAACTATGCT. This codes for CAWSLTGANYA. The full CDR3 sequence reads CAWSLTGANYAEQFF.

A word on this clone: Gene names denote mouse genes. The CDR3 end falls 4 residues outside the read, so it is completed with the germline J gene. The genes are TRBV13-1 and TRBJ2-2, with 9 bases matching TRBD1. The CDR3 spans 15 residues. Germline V gives CDR1 NSHNY, CDR2 SYGAGN. After removal of 3 bases from V and 3 bases from J, the junction contained 3 bases not matched to a gene. The CDR3 protein is CASSAGTGYTGQLYF. CDR3 DNA, as far as it was read: TGTGCCAGCAGTGCCGGGACAGGGTACACCGGG.

About this clone itself: All gene names here are mouse names. The read finishes 4 residues shy of the CDR3 end, and the germline J gene is used to complete it. The rearrangement joins TRBV1 to TRBJ2-4; perhaps TRBD2 as D (6 bases). Germline CDR1 and CDR2: NSQYPW and LRSPGD (reference sequence). The CDR3 extends over 14 amino acids. V lost 6 bases and J lost 0, with 10 bases in between. CDR3 bases read: TGCACCTGCAGCGTCACTGGGAGTCAAAAC. This encodes CTCSVTGSQN. The whole CDR3 sequence is CTCSVTGSQNTLYF.

This clone has a handful of counts. Gene names are mouse gene names. The read halts 4 residues ahead of the CDR3 end, with the missing end drawn from the germline J gene. This chain connects TRBV13-3 to TRBJ2-1; no definite D call. This CDR3 contains 12 residues. Germline V lookup: CDR1 NNHDY, CDR2 SYVADS. CDR3 amino acids: CASSEGVAEQFF. CDR3 bases read: TGTGCCAGCAGTGAAGGTGTGGCT.

Regarding this clone: Gene names refer to mouse genes. The CDR3 end falls 4 residues outside the read, so it is completed with the germline J gene. The chain carries TRBV13-2 and TRBJ1-4, with TRBD1 as a possible D gene (6 bases). Germline V gives CDR1 NNHNN, CDR2 SYGAGS (reference sequence). The CDR3 contains 13 residues. V was cut by 5 bases and J by 4 bases, with 9 bases left in between. The covered CDR3 bases are TGTGCCAGCGGAGGGGACAACAACGAA. This sequence encodes CASGGDNNE. The entire CDR3 reads CASGGDNNERLFF.

This clone has just a few counts. Any gene name here is a mouse gene name. The observed sequence ends 4 residues before the CDR3 terminus, with the missing tail filled in from the germline J gene. The chain links TRBV1 to TRBJ2-5; the match to TRBD2 covers 11 bases. This CDR3 spans 17 amino acids. The V gene's germline CDR1 is NSQYPW and CDR2 LRSPGD (reference sequence). CDR3 region: CTCSAGLGGARLDTQYF. The CDR3 bases that were read are TGCACCTGCAGTGCAGGACTGGGGGGGGCGCGGCTAGAC.

This clone was counted a few times. Mouse germline and gene names are used. Read sequence stops 4 residues before the CDR3 end, and the germline J gene provides the missing end. The V call is TRBV19, the J call TRBJ1-4, with D possibly being TRBD1 (6 bases). The V and J ends lost 2 bases and 4 bases respectively, with 12 bases between them. Germline lookup yields CDR1 FNHDT and CDR2 SITEND (reference sequence). CDR3 size: 15 residues. Here the CDR3 reads CASSIPGTNNERLFF. Incomplete CDR3 DNA: TGTGCCAGCAGTATTCCCGGGACAAACAACGAA.